A selection of T cell receptor beta chains follows, all from one sample in a study of Graves' ophthalmopathy and Graves' hyperthyroidism. TCRdb reprocessed the multiplex PCR reads with MiXCR, giving one entry per CDR3 protein. The sample comprises 40,000 to 45,000 distinct CDR3 sequences, 52% of which are singletons, and roughly 18% rests with the top ten. The sequencing sample was made of peripheral blood. All receptors derive from an adult man with Graves' ophthalmopathy. Both conserved end residues are part of each CDR3. D genes are given only for firm matches. Clone size is stated in some rows and not others, as once, few, many or a class when expanded.

CDR3	DNA	D	V	J	size
CATSRGASTDTQYF	TGTGCCACCAGTCGGGGGGCTAGCACAGATACGCAGTATTTT	NA	TRBV24-1	TRBJ2-3	NA
CASSIGHRESAETQYF	TGTGCCAGTAGTATAGGCCACAGGGAATCAGCGGAGACCCAGTACTTC	NA	TRBV19	TRBJ2-5	once
CASSLGPLETQYF	TGTGCCAGCAGCTTAGGACCTCTAGAGACCCAGTACTTC	NA	TRBV7-6	TRBJ2-5	many
CASSDSDGSTGELFF	TGTGCCAGCAGTGACTCTGACGGGAGCACCGGGGAGCTGTTTTTT	NA	TRBV6-4	TRBJ2-2	NA
CAINADRNTEAFF	TGTGCCATCAATGCCGACAGGAACACTGAAGCTTTCTTT	NA	TRBV10-3	TRBJ1-1	NA
CSGSQSRTGNEQFF	TGCAGCGGGTCCCAGAGTCGAACCGGGAATGAGCAGTTCTTC	NA	TRBV29-1	TRBJ2-1	NA
CASSETGSYNEQFF	TGTGCCAGCAGCGAGACAGGGTCCTACAATGAGCAGTTCTTC	TRBD1	TRBV7-9	TRBJ2-1	many
CASSLWRTDQETQYF	TGTGCCAGCAGCTTATGGCGGACAGACCAAGAGACCCAGTACTTC	NA	TRBV7-9	TRBJ2-5	NA
CASSRDSGVSSYNEQFF	TGTGCCAGCAGTCGAGATAGCGGGGTCAGCTCCTACAATGAGCAGTTCTTC	TRBD2	TRBV6-5	TRBJ2-1	many
CASSLDSFAGELFF	TGTGCCAGCAGCCTTGACAGTTTTGCCGGGGAGCTGTTTTTT	NA	TRBV7-7	TRBJ2-2	NA
CASSIKGGYEQYF	TGTGCCAGTAGTATAAAGGGGGGCTACGAGCAGTACTTC	NA	TRBV19	TRBJ2-7	many
CSVRDWSGGANTQYF	TGCAGCGTCCGGGACTGGAGCGGGGGGGCTAATACGCAGTATTTT	TRBD2	TRBV29-1	TRBJ2-3	NA
CSVQIPGQGYGYTF	TGCAGCGTACAAATACCGGGACAGGGCTATGGCTACACCTTC	TRBD1	TRBV29-1	TRBJ1-2	NA
CASSPGSSYEQYF	TGTGCCAGCAGCCCGGGTTCCAGTTACGAGCAGTACTTC	NA	TRBV9	TRBJ2-7	NA
CASRRSSGNTIYF	TGTGCCAGCAGACGGTCCTCTGGAAACACCATATATTTT	NA	TRBV7-2	TRBJ1-3	many
CSARRNPTRFAETQYF	TGCAGTGCTAGACGCAATCCGACAAGGTTTGCTGAGACCCAGTACTTC	NA	TRBV20-1	TRBJ2-5	medium-sized
CAISGQGPYGYTF	TGTGCCATCAGTGGACAGGGTCCTTATGGCTACACCTTC	TRBD1	TRBV10-3	TRBJ1-2	NA
CASSWASGVETQYF	TGTGCCAGCAGTTGGGCTAGCGGGGTTGAGACCCAGTACTTC	TRBD2	TRBV2	TRBJ2-5	many
CASSAGGTLYNEQFF	TGCGCCAGCAGCGCCGGCGGGACGCTCTACAATGAGCAGTTCTTC	NA	TRBV5-1	TRBJ2-1	NA
CASSYRDRDKWDSEAFF	TGTGCCAGCAGCTATCGGGACAGGGACAAATGGGACTCTGAAGCTTTCTTT	TRBD1	TRBV7-9	TRBJ1-1	NA
CASRTPGWQYF	TGTGCCAGTAGAACCCCGGGGTGGCAGTACTTC	NA	TRBV19	TRBJ2-7	NA
CAPSSPGGDTQYF	TGTGCCCCCAGCAGTCCAGGGGGAGATACGCAGTATTTT	TRBD1	TRBV15	TRBJ2-3	once
CASSQNGQSDQTQHF	TGTGCCAGCAGCCAAAACGGACAGAGTGATCAAACCCAGCATTTT	NA	TRBV4-2	TRBJ1-5	NA
CASSKGERELFF	TGTGCCAGCAGTAAAGGGGAAAGGGAGCTGTTTTTT	NA	TRBV7-9	TRBJ2-2	many
CASGRRGDSSTNQPQHF	TGTGCCAGCGGAAGACGGGGGGACAGTTCCACCAATCAGCCCCAGCATTTT	TRBD1	TRBV19	TRBJ1-5	many
CSAGRTGGYLGEAFF	TGCAGTGCTGGGAGGACAGGGGGCTATTTAGGTGAAGCTTTCTTT	TRBD1	TRBV20-1	TRBJ1-1	many
CASSFAWGARGDTQYF	TGCGCCAGCAGCTTTGCGTGGGGGGCTAGGGGAGATACGCAGTATTTT	NA	TRBV5-1	TRBJ2-3	many
CASSQTTDTQYF	TGTGCCAGCAGCCAAACCACTGATACGCAGTATTTT	NA	TRBV3-1	TRBJ2-3	many
CASSLGSSVTDTQYF	TGTGCCAGCAGCTTAGGGTCATCAGTCACAGATACGCAGTATTTT	NA	TRBV7-8	TRBJ2-3	NA